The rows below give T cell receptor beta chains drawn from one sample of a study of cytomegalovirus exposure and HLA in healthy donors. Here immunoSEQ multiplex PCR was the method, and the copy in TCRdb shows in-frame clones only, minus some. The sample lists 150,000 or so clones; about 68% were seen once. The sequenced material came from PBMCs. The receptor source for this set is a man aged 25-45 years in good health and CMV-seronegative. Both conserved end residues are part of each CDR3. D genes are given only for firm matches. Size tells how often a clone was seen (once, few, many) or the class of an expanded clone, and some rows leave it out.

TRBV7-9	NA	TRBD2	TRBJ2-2	TGTGCCAGCAGCACCGGGACTAGCGTCGTTCACACCGGGGAGCTGTTTTTT	CASSTGTSVVHTGELFF
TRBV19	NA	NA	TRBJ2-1	TGTGCCAGTAGTATACGAAGCTACTCCTACAATGAGCAGTTCTTC	CASSIRSYSYNEQFF
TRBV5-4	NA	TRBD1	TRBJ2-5	TGTGCCAGCAGCAACCGGGACAGGGGTAAGGAGACCCAGTACTTC	CASSNRDRGKETQYF
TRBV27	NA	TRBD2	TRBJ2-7	TGTGCCAGCAGTCCAGTCGGGGGACTAGCGACCTACGAGCAGTACTTC	CASSPVGGLATYEQYF
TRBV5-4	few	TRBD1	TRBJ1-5	TGTGCCAGCAGCGTACAGGGGACGGATCAGCCCCAGCATTTT	CASSVQGTDQPQHF
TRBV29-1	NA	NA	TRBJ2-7	TGCAGCGCAATGGACAGCTACGAGCAGTACTTC	CSAMDSYEQYF
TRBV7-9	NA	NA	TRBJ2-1	TGTGCCAGCAGCTATCGAGGACTGGCAAGGGATGAGCAGTTCTTC	CASSYRGLARDEQFF
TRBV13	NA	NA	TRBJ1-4	TGTGCCAGCAGTCATCAGGGGGAAAAACTGTTTTTT	CASSHQGEKLFF
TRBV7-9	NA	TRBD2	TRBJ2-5	TGTGCCAGCGGGCGCGGGGGGGAACACCAAGAGACCCAGTACTTC	CASGRGGEHQETQYF
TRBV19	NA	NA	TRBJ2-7	TGTGCCAGTAGTATTGGTTCAGGGGCCTACGAGCAGTACTTC	CASSIGSGAYEQYF
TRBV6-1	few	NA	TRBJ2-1	TGTGCCAGCCGGAGTCTAGTTCGAAGTGGCAATGAGCAGTTCTTC	CASRSLVRSGNEQFF
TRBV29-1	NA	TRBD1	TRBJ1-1	TGCAGCGTGGTGGCAGGGGGGAACACTGAAGCTTTCTTT	CSVVAGGNTEAFF
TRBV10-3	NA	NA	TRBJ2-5	TGTGCCATCAGTGAGAAAAGGGGTTGGCAAGAGACCCAGTACTTC	CAISEKRGWQETQYF
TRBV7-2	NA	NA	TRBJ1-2	TGTGCCAGCAGCTTACAGCGGCGCTATGGCTACACCTTC	CASSLQRRYGYTF
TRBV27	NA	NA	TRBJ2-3	TGTGCCAGCAGTTTACAGACAGGCACAGATACGCAGTATTTT	CASSLQTGTDTQYF
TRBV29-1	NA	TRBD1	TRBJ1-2	TGCAGCGTTCGTATGGACAGGGTGAGCGATGGCCACACCTTC	CSVRMDRVSDGHTF
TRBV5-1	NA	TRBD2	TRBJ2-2	TGCGCCAGCAGCCCTGTGCTAGCGGGGGTCCTGAACACCGGGGAGCTGTTTTTT	CASSPVLAGVLNTGELFF
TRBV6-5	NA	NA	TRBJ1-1	TGTGCCAGCAGTTTCCCGGGGGACACTGAAGCTTTCTTT	CASSFPGDTEAFF
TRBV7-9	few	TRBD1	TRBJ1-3	TGTGCCAGCAGTTCTTACAGGGGTGACACCATATATTTT	CASSSYRGDTIYF
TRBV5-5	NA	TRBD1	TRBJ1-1	TGTGCCAGCAGCTTTACAGGGGGAACTGAAGCTTTCTTT	CASSFTGGTEAFF
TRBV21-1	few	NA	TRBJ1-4	TGTGCCAGCAGCAAAGAAGCCCCGGGGTTGGCTGAAAAACTGTTTTTT	CASSKEAPGLAEKLFF
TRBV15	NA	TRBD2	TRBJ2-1	TGTGCCACCAGCAGAATACCAGCGGGGGGGTACAATGAGCAGTTCTTC	CATSRIPAGGYNEQFF
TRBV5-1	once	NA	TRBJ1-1	TGCGCCAGCAGCCCGACGGGGAGTACTGAAGCTTTCTTT	CASSPTGSTEAFF
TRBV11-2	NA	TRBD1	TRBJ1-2	TGTGCCAGCAGCCCCATCGCCGGGACAGGGAGGTTC	CASSPIAGTGRF
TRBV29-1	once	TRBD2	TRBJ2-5	TGCAGCGTTGAGCTAGCGGGGGGCTTTGAGACCCAGTACTTC	CSVELAGGFETQYF
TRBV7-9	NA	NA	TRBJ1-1	TGTTCCAGCAGCTCGGGCTTTACAGGGTTGGCGAACACTGAAGCTTTCTTT	CSSSSGFTGLANTEAFF
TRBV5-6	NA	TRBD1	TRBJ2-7	TGTGCCAGCAGCCCGAGATGGTCGTTAGGGGGCAAAGGACGCGAGCAGTACTTC	CASSPRWSLGGKGREQYF
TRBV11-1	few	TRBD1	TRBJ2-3	TGTGCCAGCAGCGCGTCGGGACAGAGCACAGATACGCAGTATTTT	CASSASGQSTDTQYF
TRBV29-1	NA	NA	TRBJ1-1	TGCAGCGTTGAATCCCGGTTGAACACTGAAGCTTTCTTT	CSVESRLNTEAFF
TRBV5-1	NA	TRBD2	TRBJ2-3	TGCGCCAGCAGCCTGACTAGCGGGGGGAAAGATACGCAGTATTTT	CASSLTSGGKDTQYF
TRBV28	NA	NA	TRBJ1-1	TGTGCCAGCAGACCGACAGGCGAGGGATACACTGAAGCTTTCTTT	CASRPTGEGYTEAFF
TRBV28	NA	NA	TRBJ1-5	TGTGCCAGCAGTTTTGGAGATAGCAGTCAGCCCCAGCATTTT	CASSFGDSSQPQHF
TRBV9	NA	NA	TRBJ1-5	TGTGCCAGCAGCCCCCACGGGAGCAATCAGCCCCAGCATTTT	CASSPHGSNQPQHF
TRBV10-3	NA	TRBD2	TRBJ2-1	TGTGCCATCAGTCTTACTAGCGGGGAGTACAATGAGCAGTTCTTC	CAISLTSGEYNEQFF
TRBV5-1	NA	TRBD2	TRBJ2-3	TGCGCCAGCAGCTTGGAACCTAGCGGGGGGGTGGATACGCAGTATTTT	CASSLEPSGGVDTQYF
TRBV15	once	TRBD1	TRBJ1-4	TGTGCCACCAGCGCATTACAGGGGGGGGATGAAAAACTGTTTTTT	CATSALQGGDEKLFF
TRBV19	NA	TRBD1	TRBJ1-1	TGTGCCAGTAGTATCACCGGGACAGGGGGCACTGAAGCTTTCTTT	CASSITGTGGTEAFF
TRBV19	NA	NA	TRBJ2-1	TGTGCCAGTAGGTTCGCAAGCGACAATGAGCAGTTCTTC	CASRFASDNEQFF
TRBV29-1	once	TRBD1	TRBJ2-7	TGCAGCGCAGGGGGGACAGGGTTTTTCGGTATCGGCTACGAGCAGTACTTC	CSAGGTGFFGIGYEQYF
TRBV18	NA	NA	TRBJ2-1	TGTGCCAGCTCACCACTGAGTAGCCCCATGTACAATGAGCAGTTCTTC	CASSPLSSPMYNEQFF
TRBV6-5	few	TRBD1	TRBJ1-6	TGTGCCAGCAGTTACACCGGACAGGGCTATAATTCACCCCTCCACTTT	CASSYTGQGYNSPLHF
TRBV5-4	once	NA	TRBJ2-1	TGTGCCAGCAGCTTGGTTGGGGATCAGGGGTTTGAGCAGTTCTTC	CASSLVGDQGFEQFF
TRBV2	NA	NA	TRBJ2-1	TGTGCCACCAAAGGCGGGACCTCGGGCAATGAGCAGTTCTTC	CATKGGTSGNEQFF
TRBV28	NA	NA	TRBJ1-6	TGTGCCAGCAGTTTCGGAAGGAGCGAGAATTCACCCCTCCACTTT	CASSFGRSENSPLHF
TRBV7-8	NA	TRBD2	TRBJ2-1	TGTGCCAGCAGCCGAGCGGGGGCTAGCGGGGGGGAGCAGTTCTTC	CASSRAGASGGEQFF
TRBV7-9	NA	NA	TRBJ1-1	TGTTCCAGCAGCTTAGTGTCAGGGGAGGGCACTGAAGCTTTCTTT	CSSSLVSGEGTEAFF
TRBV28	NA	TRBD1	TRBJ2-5	TGTGCCAGCACGTACAGGGGGACTCAAGAGACCCAGTACTTC	CASTYRGTQETQYF
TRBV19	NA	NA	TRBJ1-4	TGTGCCAGTGCCCGGGGTAGCTCGAAAAAACTGTTTTTT	CASARGSSKKLFF
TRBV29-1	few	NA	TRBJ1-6	TGCAGCGCCCGCTCAGGTCCGAATTCACCCCTCCACTTT	CSARSGPNSPLHF
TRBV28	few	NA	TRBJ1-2	TGTGCCAGCAGGGACACGTCCTATGGCTACACCTTC	CASRDTSYGYTF
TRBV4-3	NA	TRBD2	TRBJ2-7	TGCGCCAGCAGCCAAGATTGGGGGGGGGTCCCGGGGGAGCAGTACTTC	CASSQDWGGVPGEQYF
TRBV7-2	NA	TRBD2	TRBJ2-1	TGTGCCAGCAGCTTAAGGGGAGGGGTAATGCGTGGGGATGAGCAGTTCTTC	CASSLRGGVMRGDEQFF
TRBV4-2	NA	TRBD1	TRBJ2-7	TGTGCCAGCAGCCAGCCCGACAGGGGCTACGAGCAGTACTTC	CASSQPDRGYEQYF
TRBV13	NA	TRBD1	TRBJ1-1	TGTGCCAGCAGCTTTGGACAGGGGCCTGAAGCTTTCTTT	CASSFGQGPEAFF
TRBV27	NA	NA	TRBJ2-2	TGTGCCAGCAGTCCCAGGGTTGCCGGGGAGCTGTTTTTT	CASSPRVAGELFF
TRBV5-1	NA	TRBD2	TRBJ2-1	TGCGCCAGCAGCCTACCTAGCGGGGGGGACAATGAGCAGTTCTTC	CASSLPSGGDNEQFF
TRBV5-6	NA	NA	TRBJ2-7	TGTGCCAGCAGCTTGAGGCAGACTCCATACGAGCAGTACTTC	CASSLRQTPYEQYF
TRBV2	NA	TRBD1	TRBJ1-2	TGTGCCAGCAGTGCGGCAGGGGGCAACTATGGCTACACCTTC	CASSAAGGNYGYTF
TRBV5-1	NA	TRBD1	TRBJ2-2	TGCGCCAGCAGCTTGTCGGGGACAGGCACCGGGGAGCTGTTTTTT	CASSLSGTGTGELFF
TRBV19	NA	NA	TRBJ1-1	TGTGCCAGTAGTATGGCAGGCCTGAACACTGAAGCTTTCTTT	CASSMAGLNTEAFF